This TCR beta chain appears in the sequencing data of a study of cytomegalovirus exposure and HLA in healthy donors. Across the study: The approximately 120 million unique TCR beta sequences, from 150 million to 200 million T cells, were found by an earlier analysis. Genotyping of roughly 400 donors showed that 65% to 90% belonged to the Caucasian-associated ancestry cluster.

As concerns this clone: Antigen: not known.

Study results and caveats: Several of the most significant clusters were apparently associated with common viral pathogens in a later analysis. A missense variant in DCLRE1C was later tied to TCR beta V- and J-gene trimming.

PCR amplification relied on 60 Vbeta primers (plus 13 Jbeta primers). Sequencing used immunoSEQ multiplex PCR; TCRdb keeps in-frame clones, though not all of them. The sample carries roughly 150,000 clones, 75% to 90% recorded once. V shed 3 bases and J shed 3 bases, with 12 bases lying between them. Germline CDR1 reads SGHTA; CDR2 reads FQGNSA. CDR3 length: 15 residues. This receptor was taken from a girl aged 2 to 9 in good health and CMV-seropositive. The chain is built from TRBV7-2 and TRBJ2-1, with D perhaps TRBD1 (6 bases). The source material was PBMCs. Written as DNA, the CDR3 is TGTGCCAGCAGCTTCCCAGGGGCGGGCTACAATGAGCAGTTCTTC. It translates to CASSFPGAGYNEQFF.